The 4 T cell receptor beta chains in this list originate from one sample, sequenced in a study of shared clonotypes between healthy human individuals (dated by TCRdb to 2020 to 2021). The method was the immunoSEQ multiplex PCR assay. TCRdb obtained this table from immuneACCESS and retained in-frame rearrangements with V and J assigned. These tables miss some clones; where compared with another copy, unresolved V genes account for less than half of the shortfall, and the remainder is unexplained. In this sample the table shows 950,000 to 1,100,000 clones, 65% to 80% of which occur a single time. Of the sample, 1.4% to 1.5% falls within the top ten clones. Sequencing used memory CD4+ T cells sorted from blood. Per the publication, the cell subset or site label means: CD45RA-negative fraction. These receptors came from a man aged 18 to 30 in good health.

In this sample, this clone turned up many times. The chain uses TRBV10-2 and TRBJ1-1, with D unresolved. The germline V and J ends were trimmed by 7 bases and 1 base, with 4 bases remaining between them. Germline CDR1 and CDR2: WSHSY and SAAADI. The CDR3 length is 11 residues. The CDR3 DNA reads TGCGCCAGCAAGGCGAACACTGAAGCTTTCTTT. It codes for CASKANTEAFF.

The chain is built from TRBV28 and TRBJ2-3; D is ambiguous. Trimming removed 5 bases from V and 5 bases from J, with 20 bases in between. CDR3 size: 16 residues. From germline, CDR1 is MDHEN and CDR2 SYDVKM. CDR3 bases: TGTGCCAGCAGTCCCGTGGGCGGAAAGGTTGGAGATACGCAGTATTTT. Encoded protein: CASSPVGGKVGDTQYF.

This clone was recorded once. The chain carries TRBV5-4 and TRBJ2-3, with a possible D match to TRBD1 (5 bases). Deletions cut 5 bases from V and 2 bases from J, with 21 bases between. The CDR3 covers 17 residues. Germline V gene sequence: CDR1 SGHNT, CDR2 YYREEE (reference sequence). In DNA, the CDR3 is TGTGCCAGCAGTGTCAACCTTAAGGGGCGGATCACAGATACGCAGTATTTT. Its protein product is CASSVNLKGRITDTQYF.

The chain employs TRBV11-2 and TRBJ1-3; D is undetermined. This CDR3 has 14 residues. V lost 4 bases, J lost 0 bases, and 7 bases lay in between. Germline V gene sequence: CDR1 SGHAT, CDR2 FQNNGV. The CDR3 loop reads CASSSWVSGNTIYF. For the CDR3, the DNA is TGTGCCAGCAGCTCATGGGTCTCTGGAAACACCATATATTTT.